These 21 T cell receptor beta chains share one sample of origin, sequenced in a study of T-cell memory formation after mild COVID-19. TCRdb reprocessed the 5' RACE reads via MiXCR and lists one record per CDR3 protein. Of approximately 100,000 distinct CDR3 sequences in the sample, approximately 12% are singletons; the top ten hold 40%. Sequencing used PBMCs or a T cell subset sorted from them (not recorded which). These receptors were taken from a young man who had mild COVID-19 (a few samples of this study predate the infection). Cell type and time point are not known.

This clonotype was counted a few times. This rearrangement joins TRBV10-3 to TRBJ2-3; 10 bases are a match to TRBD1. The CDR3 covers 14 residues. With 7 bases clipped from V and 7 bases from J, the junction kept 8 bases outside the gene matches. Germline V gives CDR1 ENHRY, CDR2 SYGVKD. CDR3 nucleotides: TGTGCCATCACTGACAGGGGGCACGGGAATACGCAGTATTTT. Residues: CAITDRGHGNTQYF.

The sample holds a few counts of this clonotype. The rearrangement links TRBV6-6 to TRBJ1-2; weak D call: TRBD1 (5 bases). The germline gives CDR1 MNHNY, CDR2 SVGAGI (reference sequence). V lost 5 bases to trimming and J lost 3 bases, with 10 bases between them. The CDR3 is 13 residues long. Here the CDR3 reads CASSTDSHYGYTF. The CDR3 nucleotides are TGTGCCAGCAGTACTGACAGCCACTATGGCTACACCTTC.

This clonotype was observed a handful of times. The V and J genes are TRBV7-8 and TRBJ1-1; D unclear. This CDR3 has 14 amino acids. Per germline, CDR1 SGHVS and CDR2 FQNEAQ. Trimming pared 0 bases from V and 5 bases from J, leaving 10 bases between. Here the CDR3 reads CASSLAKGRTEAFF. The CDR3, as DNA: TGTGCCAGCAGCTTAGCTAAGGGAAGGACTGAAGCTTTCTTT. The full variable domain, completed using reference TRBV7-8 and TRBJ1-1, is GAGVSQSPRYKVAKRGQDVALRCDPISGHVSLFWYQQALGQGPEFLTYFQNEAQLDKSGLPSDRFFAERPEGSVSTLKIQRTQQEDSAVYLCASSLAKGRTEAFFGQGTRLTVV.

The rearrangement uses TRBV7-2 and TRBJ1-2; TRBD1 matches 7 bases. CDR1 and CDR2 (germline): SGHTA, FQGNSA. J was trimmed by 4 bases and V by 3 bases; bases with no gene match: 5. The CDR3 totals 14 residues. The DNA for the CDR3 is TGTGCCAGCAGCTTGGAGGGGGCGCCCTATGGCTACACCTTC. This codes for CASSLEGAPYGYTF.

CDR3 protein: CASSTGPSGELFF. CDR3 DNA: TGTGCCAGCAGTACAGGGCCCAGCGGGGAGCTGTTTTTT. The chain carries TRBV12-3 or TRBV12-4 and TRBJ2-2, with D possibly being TRBD1 (6 bases). This CDR3 has 13 amino acids. Trimming removed 5 bases from V and 7 bases from J, with 11 bases in between.

This clonotype has only a few counts. The J gene is TRBJ2-5, the V gene TRBV7-9; D could derive from TRBD1 or TRBD2 (6 bases each). The CDR3 consists of 15 residues. Per the germline V gene, CDR1 is SEHNR and CDR2 is FQNEAQ (reference sequence). Trimming stripped 7 bases from V and 0 bases from J, with 15 bases between. CDR3 sequence: CASIPEGDYQETQYF. The CDR3 DNA reads as TGTGCCAGCATCCCCGAGGGGGACTACCAAGAGACCCAGTACTTC.

In this sample, this clonotype turned up a few times. The rearrangement joins TRBV7-9 to TRBJ2-3; D unresolved. The germline V gene has CDR1 SEHNR and CDR2 FQNEAQ (reference sequence). This CDR3 is built from 16 residues. Trimming left V 5 bases short and J 0 bases short, with 15 bases between. The CDR3 is CASSTNDGSSTDTQYF. The CDR3 nucleotides read TGTGCCAGCAGCACTAACGACGGTTCTAGCACAGATACGCAGTATTTT. The full variable domain, in which reference TRBV7-9 and TRBJ2-3 provide the parts outside the CDR3, is DTGVSQNPRHKITKRGQNVTFRCDPISEHNRLYWYRQTLGQGPEFLTYFQNEAQLEKSRLLSDRFSAERPKGSFSTLEIQRTEQGDSAMYLCASSTNDGSSTDTQYFGPGTRLTVL.

V and J are TRBV6-1 and TRBJ2-2; 8 bases fit TRBD2. The germline CDR1 and CDR2 sequences are MNHNS and SASEGT. The V gene end was trimmed by 10 bases and the J gene end by 1 base; junction bases not matched to a gene: 8. The CDR3 runs 15 residues. The DNA of the CDR3 is TGTGCCACCCACGGTAGCGGGGAGAACACCGGGGAGCTGTTTTTT. This sequence encodes CATHGSGENTGELFF.

This clonotype was counted many times. The rearrangement joins TRBV5-1 to TRBJ2-7, with 8 nucleotides matching TRBD1. The CDR3 length is 13 residues. CDR1 is SGHRS and CDR2 is YFSETQ in the germline V gene. Losses at the gene ends were 3 bases for V and 2 bases for J; bases not matched to a gene: 1. The CDR3 nucleotides read TGCGCCAGCAGCTGGGACAGGACCTACGAGCAGTACTTC. Translation: CASSWDRTYEQYF.

This clonotype turned up a few times. V is TRBV19 and J is TRBJ1-1, with 7 bases matching TRBD1. This CDR3 has 14 residues. Germline values: CDR1 LNHDA, CDR2 SQIVND (reference sequence). The junction had 3 bases not matched to a gene; V was cut back by 5 bases and J by 0 bases. In DNA form, the CDR3 reads TGTGCCAGTAGTCTCGGGACAGTGAACACTGAAGCTTTCTTT. Amino acids: CASSLGTVNTEAFF.

This rearrangement joins TRBV29-1 to TRBJ2-7, with D maybe TRBD1 (5 bases). CDR3 size: 13 residues. The V gene's germline CDR1 is SQVTM and CDR2 ANQGSEA. V was shortened by 1 base and J by 1 base, with 8 bases between the two germline ends. As DNA, the CDR3 is TGCAGCGTTGAAGGGGGCCTATCCTACGAGCAGTACTTC. It encodes CSVEGGLSYEQYF.

This clonotype occurred many times. CDR3 loop: CASRYPGSLGETQYF. The CDR3 DNA reads TGTGCCAGCAGATATCCGGGCTCTTTAGGGGAGACCCAGTACTTC. J is TRBJ2-5 and V is TRBV7-8; no clear D gene. V gave up 6 bases and J gave up 5 bases, with 19 bases separating them. The germline V gene has CDR1 SGHVS and CDR2 FQNEAQ. CDR3 length: 15 residues.

This clonotype has just a few counts. The V gene is TRBV3-1, the J gene TRBJ1-4, with D perhaps matching TRBD1 (5 bases). V lost 4 bases, J lost 10 bases, and 25 bases lay in between. CDR3 length equals 17 residues. The germline V gene has CDR1 LGHDT and CDR2 YNNKEL (reference sequence). Written as DNA, the CDR3 is TGTGCCAGCAGCCCCAAGAACCCGGGGCAGGACATCGGAAAACTGTTTTTT. Encoded protein: CASSPKNPGQDIGKLFF.

This clonotype was detected only a few times. This chain links TRBV6-2 or TRBV6-3 with TRBJ2-3; D remains unclear. Between the trimmed V and J ends, which lost 6 bases and 6 bases, there was a span of 13 bases. Germline CDR1 is MNHEY and CDR2 is SVGEGT. The CDR3 has 13 amino acids. The CDR3 loop reads CASSYAAWDTQYF. The CDR3 bases are TGTGCCAGCAGCTACGCAGCATGGGATACGCAGTATTTT.

DNA for the CDR3: TGTGCCAGCAGTTTACGGGGGCGGGAAGCTTTCTTT. Translated: CASSLRGREAFF. The rearrangement joins TRBV12-3 or TRBV12-4 to TRBJ1-1; weak D call: TRBD1 (6 bases). The CDR3 has 12 residues. Trimming removed 2 bases from V and 8 bases from J, with 9 bases in between.

This clonotype showed up just a few times. This chain connects TRBV27 to TRBJ1-3, with 8 positions matching TRBD1. The ends lost 5 bases at V and 4 bases at J; junction bases unmatched: 7. Germline lookup yields CDR1 MNHEY and CDR2 SMNVEV (reference sequence). This CDR3 region has 15 residues. As DNA, the CDR3 is TGTGCCAGCAGTCTCGGACAGGGTACAGGAAACACCATATATTTT. It encodes CASSLGQGTGNTIYF.

This clonotype was observed a few times. The chain uses TRBV11-1 and TRBJ2-3; D ambiguous. Trimming took off 0 bases at V and 3 bases at J, with 10 bases between the two ends. CDR1 is SGHAT, CDR2 FQDESV, per germline (reference sequence). The length of the CDR3 is 15 residues. The CDR3 here is CASSLAGRTTDTQYF. The CDR3 DNA sequence: TGTGCCAGCAGCTTAGCCGGTCGGACGACAGATACGCAGTATTTT.

This clonotype was counted ten times or more. The chain has TRBV7-2 and TRBJ2-6; D perhaps matches TRBD1 (6 bases). Germline CDR1 SGHTA, CDR2 FQGNSA. The CDR3 length is 15 residues. Trimming removed 5 bases from V and 1 base from J, with 9 bases in between. The DNA of the CDR3 is TGTGCCAGCAGCACGGACAGTTCTGGGGCCAACGTCCTGACTTTC. The encoded protein is CASSTDSSGANVLTF.

CDR3 sequence (DNA): TGTGCCAGCAGTACCCGGTGGGGGGGGCAAGGAAACACCATATATTTT. Protein sequence: CASSTRWGGQGNTIYF. V gene TRBV27 combines with J gene TRBJ1-3; tentative D call: TRBD1 (6 bases). The CDR3 has 16 residues. Germline CDR1 is MNHEY and CDR2 is SMNVEV (reference sequence). Trimming shortened V by 5 bases and J by 4 bases, and 18 bases separated the two germline ends.

The gene calls are TRBV7-2 and TRBJ2-1; 7 bases line up with TRBD1. The V gene end was trimmed by 0 bases and the J gene end by 9 bases; junction bases not matched to a gene: 8. This CDR3 is 15 amino acids long. From germline, CDR1 is SGHTA and CDR2 FQGNSA. The CDR3 spells CASSLATGLGSEQFF. The CDR3 coding sequence is TGTGCCAGCAGCTTAGCGACAGGGTTGGGTTCTGAGCAGTTCTTC.

This clonotype was detected a few times. The chain employs TRBV20-1 and TRBJ2-3, with TRBD2 identical over 12 bases. In germline, CDR1 is DFQATT, CDR2 SNEGSKA (reference sequence). The CDR3 sequence is 17 residues long. J was trimmed by 0 bases and V by 6 bases; bases with no gene match: 10. The DNA for the CDR3 is TGCAGTGCCCGCGGGCTAGCGGGGGGGTGGAGCACAGATACGCAGTATTTT. It specifies CSARGLAGGWSTDTQYF.